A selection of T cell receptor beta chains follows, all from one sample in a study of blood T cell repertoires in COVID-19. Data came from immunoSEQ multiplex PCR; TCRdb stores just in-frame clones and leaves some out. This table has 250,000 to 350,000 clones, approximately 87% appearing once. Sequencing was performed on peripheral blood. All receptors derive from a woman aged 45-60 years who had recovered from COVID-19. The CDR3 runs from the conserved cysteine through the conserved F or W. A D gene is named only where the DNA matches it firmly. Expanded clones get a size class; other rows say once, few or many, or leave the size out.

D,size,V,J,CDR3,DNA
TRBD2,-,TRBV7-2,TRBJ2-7,CASSLVAGGSYEQYF,TGTGCCAGCAGCTTAGTCGCGGGAGGCTCCTACGAGCAGTACTTC
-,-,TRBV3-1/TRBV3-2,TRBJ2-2,CASSQDSGELFF,TGTGCCAGCAGCCAAGATAGCGGGGAGCTGTTTTTT
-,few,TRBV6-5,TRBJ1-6,CASSYSRNSPLHF,TGTGCCAGCAGTTACTCTCGGAATTCACCCCTCCACTTT
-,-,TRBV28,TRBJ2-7,CASTPVSGGPYEQYF,TGTGCCAGCACCCCGGTGTCAGGGGGGCCCTACGAGCAGTACTTC
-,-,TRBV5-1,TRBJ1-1,CASSFAAQVTEAFF,TGCGCCAGCAGCTTCGCGGCACAGGTCACTGAAGCTTTCTTT
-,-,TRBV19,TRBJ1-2,CASSDGGEANYGYTF,TGTGCCAGTAGTGACGGAGGCGAAGCTAACTATGGCTACACCTTC
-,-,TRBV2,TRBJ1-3,CASSEEAGSPSGNTIYF,TGTGCCAGCAGTGAAGAGGCTGGGAGTCCCTCTGGAAACACCATATATTTT
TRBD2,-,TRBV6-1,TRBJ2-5,CASSASRPGREGRGETQYF,TGTGCCAGCAGTGCGAGTAGGCCGGGGCGGGAGGGCCGCGGGGAGACCCAGTACTTC
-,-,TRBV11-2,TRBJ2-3,CASSLSPSGGTQYF,TGTGCCAGCAGCTTATCCCCCTCCGGCGGTACGCAGTATTTT
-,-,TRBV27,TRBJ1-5,CASSSAPFQPQHF,TGTGCCAGCAGTTCTGCGCCCTTTCAGCCCCAGCATTTT
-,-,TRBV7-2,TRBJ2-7,CASSTTRTAYEQYF,TGTGCCAGCAGCACCACCCGGACAGCCTACGAGCAGTACTTC
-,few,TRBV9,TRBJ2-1,CASSVAPPGETEQFF,TGTGCCAGCAGCGTCGCACCTCCGGGAGAAACTGAGCAGTTCTTC
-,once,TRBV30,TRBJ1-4,CAWSPGGGPGEKLFF,TGTGCCTGGAGTCCCGGAGGTGGTCCTGGGGAAAAACTGTTTTTT
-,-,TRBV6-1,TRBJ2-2,CASSEGPAYTGELFF,TGTGCCAGCAGTGAAGGGCCTGCTTACACCGGGGAGCTGTTTTTT
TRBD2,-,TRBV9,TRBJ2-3,CASSPTGLALADTQYF,TGTGCCAGCAGCCCGACGGGACTAGCCTTGGCAGATACGCAGTATTTT
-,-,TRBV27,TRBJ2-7,CAVGQRGSYEQYF,TGTGCCGTGGGACAACGGGGCTCCTACGAGCAGTACTTC
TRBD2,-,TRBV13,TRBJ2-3,CASSLIAGDRSTDTQYF,TGTGCCAGCAGCCTTATAGCGGGGGACCGAAGCACAGATACGCAGTATTTT
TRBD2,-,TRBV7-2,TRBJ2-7,CASRWGGGSYEQYF,TGTGCCAGCCGGTGGGGGGGTGGCTCCTACGAGCAGTACTTC
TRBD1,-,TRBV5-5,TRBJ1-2,CASSTSRPGQYPVGYTF,TGTGCCAGCAGCACGTCGCGCCCGGGACAGTATCCAGTGGGCTACACCTTC
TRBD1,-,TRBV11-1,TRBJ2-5,CASSLADRQETQYF,TGTGCCAGCAGCTTAGCGGACAGGCAAGAGACCCAGTACTTC
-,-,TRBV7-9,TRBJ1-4,CASSLEAGTNEKLFF,TGTGCCAGCAGCTTAGAGGCAGGAACTAATGAAAAACTGTTTTTT
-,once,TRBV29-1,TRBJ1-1,CSAPNRDRNTEAFF,TGCAGCGCCCCAAACAGGGACCGGAACACTGAAGCTTTCTTT
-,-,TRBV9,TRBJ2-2,CASSTETRGRRSTGELFF,TGTGCCAGCAGCACCGAGACCCGAGGAAGGCGAAGCACCGGGGAGCTGTTTTTT
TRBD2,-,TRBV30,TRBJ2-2,CAWSDFRRGDTGELFF,TGTGCCTGGAGTGATTTTAGGCGGGGGGACACCGGGGAGCTGTTTTTT
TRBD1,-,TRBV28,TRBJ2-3,CASSTGGIHTQYF,TGTGCCAGCAGTACAGGGGGCATCCATACGCAGTATTTT
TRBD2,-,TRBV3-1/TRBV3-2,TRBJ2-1,CASSTSGPYNEQFF,TGTGCCAGCAGCACTAGCGGGCCCTACAATGAGCAGTTCTTC
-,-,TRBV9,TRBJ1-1,CASSAQGTEAFF,TGTGCCAGCAGCGCCCAGGGCACTGAAGCTTTCTTT
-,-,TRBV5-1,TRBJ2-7,CASSSQGGRYEQYF,TGCGCCAGCAGCTCCCAGGGAGGTCGCTACGAGCAGTACTTC
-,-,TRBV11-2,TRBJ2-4,CASSMGHPLNENIQYF,TGTGCCAGCAGCATGGGACACCCGTTAAACGAAAACATTCAGTACTTC
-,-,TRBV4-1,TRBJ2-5,CASSQEAVEGSETQYF,TGCGCCAGCAGCCAAGAGGCCGTGGAGGGGTCAGAGACCCAGTACTTC
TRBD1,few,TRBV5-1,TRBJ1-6,CASSFRDSPNSPLHF,TGCGCCAGCAGCTTTCGGGACAGCCCCAATTCACCCCTCCACTTT
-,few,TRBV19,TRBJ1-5,CASSLGSQGQPQHF,TGTGCCAGTAGCCTCGGAAGCCAGGGTCAGCCCCAGCATTTT
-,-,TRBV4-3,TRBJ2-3,CASSHPGDGTDTQYF,TGCGCCAGCAGCCACCCAGGGGACGGCACAGATACGCAGTATTTT
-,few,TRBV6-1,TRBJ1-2,CASSESGGYTF,TGTGCCAGCAGTGAATCGGGTGGCTACACCTTC
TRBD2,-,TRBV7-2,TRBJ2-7,CASSLGVAGGYEQYF,TGTGCCAGCAGCTTAGGGGTAGCGGGAGGGTACGAGCAGTACTTC
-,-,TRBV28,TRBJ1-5,CASSPGLINQPQHF,TGTGCCAGCAGTCCTGGACTGATCAATCAGCCCCAGCATTTT
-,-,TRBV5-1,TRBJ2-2,CASSFTVNTGELFF,TGCGCCAGCAGCTTCACAGTGAACACCGGGGAGCTGTTTTTT
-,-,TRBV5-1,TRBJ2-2,CASSLGFLSGELFF,TGCGCCAGCAGCCTAGGTTTTTTGTCCGGGGAGCTGTTTTTT
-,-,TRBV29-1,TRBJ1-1,CSGEYTTEAFF,TGCAGCGGGGAGTATACGACTGAAGCTTTCTTT
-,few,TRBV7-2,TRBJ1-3,CASSGDTGNTIYF,TGTGCCAGCAGCGGGGACACTGGAAACACCATATATTTT
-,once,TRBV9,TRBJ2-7,CASSPSGSRPQYF,TGTGCCAGCAGCCCTTCCGGGTCTCGACCACAGTACTTC
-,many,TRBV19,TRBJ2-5,CASSIQDGKETQYF,TGTGCCAGTAGTATACAGGACGGGAAAGAGACCCAGTACTTC
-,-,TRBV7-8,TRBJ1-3,CASSLISGNTIYF,TGTGCCAGCAGCTTAATATCCGGAAACACCATATATTTT
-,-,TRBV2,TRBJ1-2,CASSGAAPYGYTF,TGTGCCAGCAGTGGGGCCGCTCCGTACGGCTACACCTTC
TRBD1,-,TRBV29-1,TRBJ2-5,CSDWDRSQETQYF,TGCAGCGACTGGGACAGGTCACAAGAGACCCAGTACTTC
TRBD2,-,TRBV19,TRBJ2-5,CASTRTSGGRQETQYF,TGTGCCAGTACCAGGACTAGCGGGGGGAGGCAAGAGACCCAGTACTTC
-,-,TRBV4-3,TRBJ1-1,CASSQEVGVNTEAFF,TGCGCCAGCAGCCAAGAGGTAGGGGTGAACACTGAAGCTTTCTTT
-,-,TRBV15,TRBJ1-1,CATSSPQEFLGILNTEAFF,TGTGCCACCAGCAGCCCACAAGAGTTTTTGGGCATCTTGAACACTGAAGCTTTCTTT
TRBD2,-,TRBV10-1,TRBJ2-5,CASRGLAGGRKTQYF,TGCGCCAGCAGGGGATTAGCGGGAGGTAGGAAGACCCAGTACTTC
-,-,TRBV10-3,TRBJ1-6,CAISEEMAGPAHLHF,TGTGCCATCAGTGAAGAAATGGCTGGGCCTGCTCACCTCCACTTT
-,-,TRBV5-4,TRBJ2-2,CASSLGVWDTNTGELFF,TGTGCCAGCAGCTTGGGGGTCTGGGACACTAACACCGGGGAGCTGTTTTTT
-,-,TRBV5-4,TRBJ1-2,CASSLEATSNYGYTF,TGTGCCAGCAGCTTGGAAGCCACTTCTAACTATGGCTACACCTTC
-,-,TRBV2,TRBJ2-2,CASGGTDTNTGELFF,TGTGCCAGCGGGGGGACCGACACGAACACCGGGGAGCTGTTTTTT
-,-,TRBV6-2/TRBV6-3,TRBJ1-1,CASSDTAKTEAFF,TGTGCCAGCAGCGACACCGCTAAAACTGAAGCTTTCTTT
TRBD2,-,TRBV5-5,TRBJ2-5,CASSFGTSILETQYF,TGTGCCAGCAGCTTTGGGACTAGCATATTGGAGACCCAGTACTTC